The rows below give T cell receptor beta chains drawn from one sample of a study of shared clonotypes between healthy human individuals. Measured with immunoSEQ multiplex PCR; TCRdb has only the in-frame clones, and not every one. The data hold some 2,000,000 clones, with 90% to 97% observed a single time. Sequenced: naive CD4+ T cells sorted from blood. These receptors were obtained from a man aged 18-30 years in good health. Both conserved end residues are part of each CDR3. Fields, in order: J gene, V gene, clone size, D gene, CDR3 protein. The D gene is left open where the match is weak. Only some rows state a clone size, as once, few, many or a class for expanded clones.

TRBJ2-2	TRBV11-3	.	.	CASSSFQAGRLGGELFF
TRBJ1-6	TRBV2	.	.	CASIRPGDGSPLHF
TRBJ2-2	TRBV9	once	.	CASSVQVGLPRELFF
TRBJ2-2	TRBV18	.	.	CASSPRSGTGELFF
TRBJ2-2	TRBV11-2	once	.	CASRLERSLLDTGELFF
TRBJ1-6	TRBV5-1	few	.	CASSIEQVDNSPLHF
TRBJ2-3	TRBV28	.	.	CASKWGSRADTQYF
TRBJ1-4	TRBV7-8	.	TRBD1	CASSLGDRGRLGEKLFF
TRBJ2-1	TRBV2	.	.	CASRPGTYNEQFF
TRBJ1-1	TRBV10-3	.	.	CAISEGPQNTEAFF
TRBJ2-7	TRBV19	.	.	CASRDLYSYEQYF
TRBJ1-2	TRBV7-8	.	.	CASSLAGADPGGYTF
TRBJ1-6	TRBV5-1	.	.	CASSLGTRNSPLHF
TRBJ2-5	TRBV27	.	TRBD2	CASSLPGLAGVRETQYF
TRBJ2-2	TRBV5-4	.	.	CASSLDHYTNTGELFF
TRBJ2-5	TRBV6-1	.	TRBD2	CAVGRNPQETQYF
TRBJ1-1	TRBV18	.	.	CASSVESSSEAFF
TRBJ2-5	TRBV10-3	.	TRBD2	CAIRPGLAGETQYF
TRBJ1-1	TRBV28	.	TRBD1	CASRDRGLRTEAFF
TRBJ1-1	TRBV5-4	.	.	CASSPRVYNTEAFF
TRBJ2-3	TRBV2	.	.	CASGGYKASTDTQYF
TRBJ1-1	TRBV19	.	TRBD1	CASSPRTGTNTEAFF
TRBJ2-7	TRBV5-1	once	.	CASSRGRDYEQYF
TRBJ1-1	TRBV19	.	TRBD1	CASSAQGTAEAFF
TRBJ2-5	TRBV10-3	.	TRBD2	CASSPAGVETQYF
TRBJ1-1	TRBV28	.	.	CASSFTGLGGTEAFF
TRBJ2-7	TRBV5-1	once	TRBD2	CASSTGLAGAYEQYF
TRBJ1-1	TRBV6-5	.	.	CASRGSGQVSTEAFF
TRBJ1-6	TRBV10-3	.	.	CAISEDQAAGSPLHF
TRBJ1-5	TRBV5-1	.	TRBD1	CASSPQGANQPQHF
TRBJ2-4	TRBV9	.	TRBD2	CASSVSAGGPKNIQYF
TRBJ1-6	TRBV13	.	.	CASSPRGTSPLHF
TRBJ1-3	TRBV18	.	.	CASSPDLSSSGNTIYF